This T cell receptor (beta chain) was sequenced in a study of T cell responses to AZD1222 COVID-19 vaccine. Study results and limitations: Only a handful of AZD1222 recipients were seropositive at baseline.

Using immunoSEQ multiplex PCR, the repertoire was profiled, and TCRdb retains in-frame clones only, with some absent. The profile shows around 100,000 clones, roughly 87% of them singletons. Notes on this clone: What it binds is not known.

V was trimmed by 2 bases and J by 4 bases, leaving 14 bases between them. This CDR3 is 15 amino acids long. Germline lookup yields CDR1 MDHEN and CDR2 SYDVKM. The chain has TRBV28 and TRBJ1-1; no definite D call. This TCR was recovered from an adult in good health. The source material was peripheral blood, sampled on day 0 of AZD1222 vaccination. In DNA, the CDR3 is TGTGCCAGCAGTTTAATCCGGGCCGCAGGCACTGAAGCTTTCTTT. Translation gives CASSLIRAAGTEAFF.